This entry lists 26 T cell receptor beta chains sequenced from one sample in a study of CD8 T cells in Susac syndrome. Random-hexamer reverse transcription was applied to about 0.45 to 1 ug RNA. TCRdb re-derived calls from the immunoSEQ multiplex PCR reads in MiXCR, one entry per CDR3 protein. The data contain about 71,000 distinct CDR3 sequences, just over 95% of them singletons. What was sequenced was CD4+ T cells from PBMCs. The receptors derive from a human donor with multiple sclerosis.

This chain uses TRBV20-1 with TRBJ2-5; either TRBD1 or TRBD2 may supply D (6 bases each). The length of the CDR3 is 13 residues. Germline V lookup: CDR1 DFQATT, CDR2 SNEGSKA (reference sequence). The V end was cut by 6 bases, the J end by 5 bases, with 16 bases between. DNA of the CDR3: TGCAGTGCACCGCTCGGGGGCAGGGAGACCCAGTACTTC. Translating gives CSAPLGGRETQYF.

The chain carries TRBV3-1 and TRBJ1-1; D ambiguous. V was pared by 0 bases and J by 6 bases, with 8 bases between. The germline CDR1 and CDR2 sequences are LGHDT and YNNKEL (reference sequence). CDR3 length: 13 residues. CDR3 sequence (DNA): TGTGCCAGCAGCCAAGAGGCGCGGGCTGAAGCTTTCTTT. This codes for CASSQEARAEAFF.

V gene TRBV5-1 combines with J gene TRBJ1-1; TRBD1 matches 9 bases. Germline V lookup: CDR1 SGHRS, CDR2 YFSETQ. The CDR3 consists of 15 residues. V dropped 2 bases and J dropped 4; count of bases not matched to a gene: 6. CDR3 region: CASSLLGQGGTEAFF. The CDR3, as DNA: TGCGCCAGCAGCTTACTGGGACAGGGCGGCACTGAAGCTTTCTTT.

In its sample, this clonotype was seen once. The chain combines TRBV20-1 with TRBJ2-5; 13 bases map to TRBD2. Germline-derived CDR1 and CDR2 are DFQATT and SNEGSKA (reference sequence). The CDR3 is made up of 15 amino acids. V gave up 3 bases and J gave up 2 bases; unmatched junction bases: 3. The CDR3 DNA is TGCAGTGCTAGTGGACTAGCGGGGGATCAAGAGACCCAGTACTTC. Protein product: CSASGLAGDQETQYF.

This chain connects TRBV20-1 to TRBJ1-5; weak D call: TRBD1 (6 bases). This CDR3 has 16 residues. In germline, CDR1 is DFQATT, CDR2 SNEGSKA (reference sequence). V gave up 5 bases and J gave up 0 bases, with 17 bases separating them. The CDR3 coding sequence is TGCAGTGCTGACGTCCCGGGACACAATAGCAATCAGCCCCAGCATTTT. Amino acid sequence: CSADVPGHNSNQPQHF.

The chain joins TRBV20-1 to TRBJ2-7; 11 bases match TRBD2. Germline CDR1 is DFQATT and CDR2 is SNEGSKA (reference sequence). There are 16 residues in the CDR3. Unmatched junction bases numbered 11, after V lost 3 bases and J lost 4 bases. The CDR3 loop is CSASLPGLAAIYEQYF. CDR3 DNA sequence: TGCAGTGCTAGCCTACCGGGACTAGCGGCGATTTACGAGCAGTACTTC.

The count of this clonotype is one. J is TRBJ2-7 and V is TRBV6-5; D unclear. Trimming took 6 bases from V and 6 from J, leaving 15 bases between them. This CDR3 region has 13 residues. Germline V gives CDR1 MNHEY, CDR2 SVGAGI. CDR3: CASRYKSGGEQYF. In DNA, the CDR3 is TGTGCCAGCAGGTACAAGTCCGGTGGCGAGCAGTACTTC.

This chain joins TRBV20-1 and TRBJ1-1; maybe TRBD1 (6 bases). CDR3 length: 13 amino acids. Trimming took 6 bases from V and 3 from J, leaving 14 bases between them. Germline CDR1 reads DFQATT; CDR2 reads SNEGSKA (reference sequence). CDR3 sequence (DNA): TGCAGTGCGTACGACAGGCTGGACACTGAAGCTTTCTTT. This codes for CSAYDRLDTEAFF.

V usage is TRBV3-1 and J usage is TRBJ2-5; D remains unclear. The germline gives CDR1 LGHDT, CDR2 YNNKEL (reference sequence). Trimming left V 1 base short and J 5 bases short, with 14 bases between. The CDR3 is 15 residues long. CDR3 coding DNA: TGTGCCAGCAGCCAAGGTCGTTCTACTCGGGAGACCCAGTACTTC. Its translation is CASSQGRSTRETQYF.

The rearrangement joins TRBV7-8 to TRBJ1-5; D not certain. Germline values: CDR1 SGHVS, CDR2 FQNEAQ. This CDR3 comprises 15 residues. V gave up 0 bases and J gave up 6 bases, with 12 bases separating them. The chain's CDR3 is CASSLAPQLSQPQHF. DNA for the CDR3: TGTGCCAGCAGCTTAGCCCCACAGTTGAGTCAGCCCCAGCATTTT. Together with reference TRBV7-8 and TRBJ1-5, the CDR3 gives the full variable domain: GAGVSQSPRYKVAKRGQDVALRCDPISGHVSLFWYQQALGQGPEFLTYFQNEAQLDKSGLPSDRFFAERPEGSVSTLKIQRTQQEDSAVYLCASSLAPQLSQPQHFGDGTRLSIL.

The chain combines TRBV7-9 with TRBJ1-2; D is ambiguous. Trimming pared 5 bases from V and 4 bases from J, leaving 14 bases between. CDR3 length equals 14 residues. Germline CDR1 is SEHNR and CDR2 is FQNEAQ (reference sequence). The CDR3 nucleotides are TGTGCCAGCAGCCACGAGTCGGGGTTCTATGGCTACACCTTC. It specifies CASSHESGFYGYTF.

This sequence joins TRBV24-1 and TRBJ1-1; weak D call: TRBD1 (6 bases). Per germline, CDR1 KGHDR and CDR2 SFDVKD. This CDR3 spans 13 amino acids. Trimming took 6 bases from V and 3 from J, leaving 10 bases between them. The CDR3 sequence: CATSRAGDTEAFF. CDR3 DNA sequence: TGTGCCACCAGTCGGGCAGGGGACACTGAAGCTTTCTTT.

The rearrangement links TRBV11-3 to TRBJ1-1; D gene uncertain. Per the germline V gene, CDR1 is SGHNT and CDR2 is YENEEA. The CDR3 is made up of 14 amino acids. Trimming took off 2 bases at V and 0 bases at J, with 7 bases between the two ends. The CDR3 here is CASSLSHMNTEAFF. The CDR3 DNA sequence: TGTGCCAGCAGCTTAAGTCACATGAACACTGAAGCTTTCTTT.

This chain connects TRBV30 to TRBJ2-7; a possible D gene is TRBD1 (6 bases). V was pared by 4 bases and J by 0 bases, with 13 bases between. From germline, CDR1 is GTSNPN and CDR2 SVGIG (reference sequence). The CDR3 runs to 14 residues. The CDR3 coding sequence is TGTGCCTGGAACACAGGGTCGAGCTCCTACGAGCAGTACTTC. Translation: CAWNTGSSSYEQYF.

This clonotype was observed a single time. This chain joins TRBV12-3 or TRBV12-4 and TRBJ2-7, with a tentative D call TRBD1 (6 bases). The CDR3 is 14 residues long. With 5 bases removed from V and 7 bases from J, the gap between germline ends came to 18 bases. The CDR3 sequence is CASSPTGTLREQYF. CDR3 sequence (DNA): TGTGCCAGCAGTCCCACCGGGACACTCAGAGAGCAGTACTTC.

The gene calls are TRBV28 and TRBJ1-1, with 7 bases identical to TRBD1. CDR1 and CDR2 from the germline V gene are MDHEN and SYDVKM. The CDR3 consists of 20 residues. Trimming took 4 bases from V and 0 from J; bases not matched to a gene: 20. This CDR3 is CASSSSGTVGKGTMNTEAFF. CDR3 in DNA: TGTGCCAGCAGTTCCTCGGGGACAGTGGGCAAAGGGACCATGAACACTGAAGCTTTCTTT.

This clonotype appeared a few times. The chain couples TRBV29-1 to TRBJ1-1, with TRBD1 identical over 7 bases. CDR3 length equals 14 residues. The V segment lost 7 bases and the J segment 10 bases; nucleotides outside the gene matches: 18. Germline V gene lookup returns CDR1 SQVTM and CDR2 ANQGSEA. This CDR3 reads CSAQRPDRAPPAFF. The CDR3 bases are TGCAGCGCCCAAAGGCCTGACAGGGCTCCACCAGCTTTCTTT.

This chain uses TRBV27 with TRBJ1-4, with a possible D match to TRBD1 (5 bases). The CDR3 runs 18 residues. Trimming cost V 5 bases and J 4 bases, with 23 bases left between them. The germline gives CDR1 MNHEY, CDR2 SMNVEV (reference sequence). As DNA, the CDR3 is TGTGCCAGCAGTGGAAAGGTGGTCTGGGGGTTAGGTAATGAAAAACTGTTTTTT. Its protein is CASSGKVVWGLGNEKLFF.

The chain carries TRBV29-1 and TRBJ2-3; the D gene is possibly TRBD1 (5 bases). The CDR3 length is 13 residues. Looked up from germline, CDR1 is SQVTM and CDR2 is ANQGSEA. Deletions cut 1 base from V and 1 base from J, with 6 bases between. DNA of the CDR3: TGCAGCGTTGAAGTAGGGGGCACAGATACGCAGTATTTT. Translation gives CSVEVGGTDTQYF.

The chain uses TRBV28 and TRBJ1-2; D gene unclear. Germline loops: CDR1 MDHEN, CDR2 SYDVKM. The CDR3 has 12 residues. V was clipped by 2 bases and J by 8 bases, with 9 bases between them. CDR3 DNA sequence: TGTGCCAGCAGTTTAAGGAAAGTAGGCTACACCTTC. Translation gives CASSLRKVGYTF.

The gene calls are TRBV3-1 and TRBJ2-5; 7 bases align to TRBD2. Germline V gene data show CDR1 as LGHDT and CDR2 as YNNKEL (reference sequence). The CDR3 extends over 15 amino acids. The V gene end was trimmed by 5 bases and the J gene end by 4 bases; junction bases not matched to a gene: 10. CDR3 amino acids: CASSSTGGRGETQYF. In nucleotides, the CDR3 is TGTGCCAGCAGCTCAACGGGGGGAAGGGGAGAGACCCAGTACTTC.

The chain has TRBV5-1 and TRBJ2-6; a possible D gene is TRBD1 (6 bases). Germline CDR1 is SGHRS and CDR2 is YFSETQ. Trimming took 2 bases from V and 1 from J, leaving 10 bases between them. The CDR3 extends over 16 amino acids. In nucleotides, the CDR3 is TGCGCCAGCAGCTTACAGGGCCCATCTGGGGCCAACGTCCTGACTTTC. Residues: CASSLQGPSGANVLTF.

In this sample, this clonotype turned up once. This chain connects TRBV20-1 to TRBJ2-5; weak D call: TRBD1 (6 bases). Germline V CDR1 and CDR2: DFQATT, SNEGSKA (reference sequence). The CDR3 totals 12 residues. Deletions cut 6 bases from V and 4 bases from J, with 12 bases between. CDR3 in DNA: TGCAGTGCCGGGATAGGGGGAGAGACCCAGTACTTC. Its protein is CSAGIGGETQYF.

CDR3 nucleotides: TGCGCCAGCAGCTTGAGGGTGGCCACTGAAGCTTTCTTT. Protein sequence: CASSLRVATEAFF. The V call is TRBV5-1, the J call TRBJ1-1; D not resolved. Trimming removed 1 base at V and 4 bases at J, with 8 bases between. CDR3 length: 13 amino acids. Germline lookup yields CDR1 SGHRS and CDR2 YFSETQ.

V and J are TRBV24-1 and TRBJ2-1; 8 bases match TRBD2. The germline V gene encodes CDR1 KGHDR and CDR2 SFDVKD. The CDR3 sequence is 15 residues long. Trimming removed 3 bases from V and 2 bases from J; junction bases left unmatched: 2. The CDR3 region has the DNA TGTGCCACCAGTGATGTTAGCGGGACCTACAATGAGCAGTTCTTC. Protein: CATSDVSGTYNEQFF.

In this sample, this clonotype turned up once. The genes are TRBV24-1 and TRBJ2-1; possibly TRBD2 for D (6 bases). CDR1 is KGHDR and CDR2 is SFDVKD in the germline V gene. Trimming shortened V by 9 bases and J by 0 bases, and 14 bases separated the two germline ends. This CDR3 is built from 15 residues. The CDR3 sequence is CATGGGASSYNEQFF. DNA for the CDR3: TGTGCCACCGGCGGCGGGGCTAGCTCCTACAATGAGCAGTTCTTC.